The 14 T cell receptor beta chains presented below share a single source sample, sequenced in a study of graft-versus-host responses after intestinal transplantation. No antigen has been identified for these receptors. Clones were read by immunoSEQ multiplex PCR, and TCRdb kept only the in-frame ones, dropping some. In the table there are about 71,000 clones, less than 95% of which are singletons. The material was unstimulated CD8+ T cells sorted from spleen or lymph node cells, obtained before intestinal transplant. The receptor set was obtained from a human donor who received an intestinal transplant.

This chain joins TRBV27 and TRBJ2-1; no definite D call. The V gene lost 0 bases and the J gene lost 6 bases, with 9 bases spanning the gap. The germline gives CDR1 MNHEY, CDR2 SMNVEV (reference sequence). This CDR3 has 14 amino acids. CDR3 protein: CASSLSNSFNEQFF. The CDR3 DNA reads TGTGCCAGCAGTTTATCGAACAGCTTCAATGAGCAGTTCTTC.

V is TRBV25-1 and J is TRBJ2-1; no clear D. V shed 6 bases and J shed 3 bases, with 9 bases lying between them. Germline V lookup: CDR1 MGHDK, CDR2 SYGVNS. This CDR3 is built from 13 residues. The CDR3 DNA sequence: TGTGCCAGCAGCCCTACGGGCTACAATGAGCAGTTCTTC. It translates to CASSPTGYNEQFF. Together with reference TRBV25-1 and TRBJ2-1, the CDR3 gives the full variable domain: EADIYQTPRYLVIGTGKKITLECSQTMGHDKMYWYQQDPGMELHLIHYSYGVNSTEKGDLSSESTVSRIRTEHFPLTLESARPSHTSQYLCASSPTGYNEQFFGPGTRLTVL.

This chain uses TRBV11-2 with TRBJ2-1; weak D call: TRBD2 (5 bases). Germline CDR1 is SGHAT and CDR2 is FQNNGV. The length of the CDR3 is 11 residues. The V and J ends lost 5 bases and 10 bases respectively, with 9 bases between them. In DNA, the CDR3 is TGTGCCAGCAGCCTGGGAGAAGAGCAGTTCTTC. It codes for CASSLGEEQFF.

The chain uses TRBV10-2 and TRBJ2-5; maybe TRBD2 (6 bases). The CDR3 covers 12 residues. Germline loops: CDR1 WSHSY, CDR2 SAAADI. V dropped 8 bases and J dropped 1 base, with 8 bases sitting between them. Written as DNA, the CDR3 is TGCGCCAGCCGGGACTTCCAAGAGACCCAGTACTTC. Residues: CASRDFQETQYF.

In DNA, the CDR3 is TGTGCCAGCAGCTTGGCCCAGGGCCTAATCATCTATGGCTACACCTTC. Translation: CASSLAQGLIIYGYTF. The chain combines TRBV5-6 with TRBJ1-2, with a weak D call TRBD1 (5 bases). Germline assignment: CDR1 SGHDT and CDR2 YYEEEE. The germline V and J ends were trimmed by 0 bases and 4 bases, with 16 bases remaining between them. The CDR3 is 16 amino acids.

The chain uses TRBV7-9 and TRBJ1-6; D unresolved. CDR3 length: 15 residues. Germline loops: CDR1 SEHNR, CDR2 FQNEAQ (reference sequence). V dropped 1 base and J dropped 8 bases, with 12 bases sitting between them. CDR3 coding DNA: TGTGCCAGCAGCTTAGGGGCCGCCGGGGATTCACCCCTCCACTTT. It translates to CASSLGAAGDSPLHF.

The CDR3 DNA sequence: TGTGCCAGCAGCTTAAATGGGGGGGCGCATGAGACCCAGTACTTC. It specifies CASSLNGGAHETQYF. The chain recombines TRBV7-3 with TRBJ2-5; tentatively, D is TRBD2 (7 bases). The V and J ends lost 1 base and 5 bases respectively, with 14 bases between them. Germline lookup yields CDR1 SGHTA and CDR2 FQGTGA. The CDR3 contains 15 residues.

The chain carries TRBV10-2 and TRBJ1-2, with D tentatively TRBD1 (5 bases). The CDR3 loop spans 12 amino acids. V lost 8 bases and J lost 6, with 13 bases in between. CDR1 and CDR2 (germline): WSHSY, SAAADI. The CDR3 loop reads CASAGGSDGYTF. CDR3 sequence (DNA): TGCGCCAGCGCCGGGGGGTCCGATGGCTACACCTTC.

This clone was counted only a few times. The gene calls are TRBV5-1 and TRBJ1-1; maybe TRBD1 (5 bases). The V gene's germline CDR1 is SGHRS and CDR2 YFSETQ. V lost 6 bases, J lost 5 bases, and 11 bases lay in between. The CDR3 consists of 12 residues. The CDR3, as DNA: TGCGCCAGCACCTCGGAGGGGACTGAAGCTTTCTTT. Translating gives CASTSEGTEAFF.

This sequence joins TRBV2 and TRBJ2-7; D gene ambiguous. This CDR3 has 13 residues. Trimming removed 3 bases from V and 2 bases from J, with 8 bases in between. Germline assignment: CDR1 SNHLY and CDR2 FYNNEI. Here the CDR3 reads CASSDRVAYEQYF. CDR3 bases: TGTGCCAGCAGTGATCGGGTGGCCTACGAGCAGTACTTC.

The J gene is TRBJ1-2, the V gene TRBV4-1; 9 bases line up with TRBD1. Germline loops: CDR1 MGHRA, CDR2 YSYEKL. The CDR3 length is 13 residues. With 3 bases clipped from V and 6 bases from J, the junction kept 2 bases outside the gene matches. The CDR3 sequence: CASSHRTGDGYTF. DNA of the CDR3: TGCGCCAGCAGCCACCGGACAGGGGATGGCTACACCTTC.

This chain connects TRBV2 to TRBJ1-1; TRBD1 matches at 9 bases. J lost 3 bases, V lost 1 base, and 0 bases had no gene match. The CDR3 has 14 residues. Germline values: CDR1 SNHLY, CDR2 FYNNEI. CDR3 DNA sequence: TGTGCCAGCAGTGAAGGGACAGGGGACACTGAAGCTTTCTTT. The encoded protein is CASSEGTGDTEAFF.

V is TRBV6-5 and J is TRBJ2-1, with 8 positions matching TRBD1. The germline CDR1 and CDR2 sequences are MNHEY and SVGAGI. CDR3 size: 14 residues. Trimming took 7 bases from V and 7 from J; bases not matched to a gene: 9. The CDR3 region has the DNA TGTGCCAGCAAACGGCAGGGGGCTTGGAATGAGCAGTTCTTC. Its protein product is CASKRQGAWNEQFF.

The chain has TRBV13 and TRBJ1-1, with D unclear. Germline assignment: CDR1 PRHDT and CDR2 FYEKMQ (reference sequence). The CDR3 spans 13 residues. The V end was cut by 3 bases, the J end by 4 bases, with 9 bases between. The CDR3 nucleotides read TGTGCCAGCAGCTTGGGTCGAGGCACTGAAGCTTTCTTT. Its protein product is CASSLGRGTEAFF.